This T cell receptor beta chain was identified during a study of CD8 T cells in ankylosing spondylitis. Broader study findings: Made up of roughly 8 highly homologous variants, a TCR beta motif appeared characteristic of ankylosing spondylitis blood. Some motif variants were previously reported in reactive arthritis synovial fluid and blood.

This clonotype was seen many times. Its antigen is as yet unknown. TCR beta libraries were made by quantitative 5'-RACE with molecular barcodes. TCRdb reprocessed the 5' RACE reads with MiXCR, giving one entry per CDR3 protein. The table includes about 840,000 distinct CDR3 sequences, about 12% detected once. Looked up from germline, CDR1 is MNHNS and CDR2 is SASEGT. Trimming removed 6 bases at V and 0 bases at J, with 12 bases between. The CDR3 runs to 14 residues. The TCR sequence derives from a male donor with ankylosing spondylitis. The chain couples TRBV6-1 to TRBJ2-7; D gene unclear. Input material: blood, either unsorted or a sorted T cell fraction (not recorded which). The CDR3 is CASRAADVSYEQYF. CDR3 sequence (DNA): TGTGCCAGCAGGGCGGCCGACGTCTCCTACGAGCAGTACTTC.